What follows describes a single T cell receptor (beta chain). This entry belongs to a study of blood T cell repertoires in COVID-19. The wider study: Samples came from the United States, Italy and Spain, spanning acute and convalescent COVID-19. PBMCs, B-cell-depleted T cells, or T cells provided the cDNA or gDNA that made up the material.

Original methodology: Reference gene primer amplification gave estimated nucleated cell counts. Produced via immunoSEQ multiplex PCR; TCRdb's table is partial and in-frame only. Clone size and the V and J calls come from that table; the DNA yielded D and trimming. The repertoire includes about 15,000 clones, about 80% of them detected once, and roughly 30% sits in the top ten. The germline V gene has CDR1 SGHDN and CDR2 FVKESK. Trimming removed 8 bases at V and 0 bases at J, with 5 bases between. The CDR3 length is 11 residues. Material for sequencing was peripheral blood. The TCR comes from a man aged 70-80 years with active or convalescent COVID-19. The chain employs TRBV14 and TRBJ2-7; D is uncertain. The CDR3 region has the DNA TGTGCCAGCGCTAGCTCCTACGAGCAGTACTTC. It yields the protein CASASSYEQYF.